This entry lists 9 T cell receptor beta chains sequenced from one sample in a study of cytomegalovirus exposure and HLA in healthy donors. The PCR ran on 60 Vbeta and 13 Jbeta primers. Generated by immunoSEQ multiplex PCR, the TCRdb table keeps only in-frame clones and is missing some. This sample carries some 120,000 clones, approximately 68% of them seen once, and the ten largest clones take 1.6%. What was sequenced was PBMCs. The receptors shown here come from a man aged 25-45 years in good health and CMV-seropositive.

There are a few counts of this clone. This chain connects TRBV19 to TRBJ2-7, with 10 bases aligning to TRBD2. V was pared by 3 bases and J by 2 bases, with 4 bases of the junction left unmatched. This CDR3 region has 15 residues. Germline lookup yields CDR1 LNHDA and CDR2 SQIVND (reference sequence). CDR3 DNA sequence: TGTGCCAGTAGTATTGGAGCGGGAGGGCCCTACGAGCAGTACTTC. Its translation is CASSIGAGGPYEQYF.

The chain has TRBV4-2 and TRBJ2-2; no definite D call. Germline loops: CDR1 LGHNA, CDR2 YNFKEQ. Trimming removed 1 base from V and 2 bases from J, with 11 bases in between. CDR3 length: 16 amino acids. CDR3: CASSQAERPNTGELFF. The DNA of the CDR3 is TGTGCCAGCAGCCAAGCCGAGCGACCTAACACCGGGGAGCTGTTTTTT.

The gene calls are TRBV7-2 and TRBJ1-2; weak D call: TRBD1 (6 bases). This CDR3 is 14 amino acids long. With 1 base removed from V and 6 bases from J, the gap between germline ends came to 12 bases. Germline lookup yields CDR1 SGHTA and CDR2 FQGNSA. The CDR3 reads CASSLVGRGDGYTF. The CDR3 nucleotides read TGTGCCAGCAGCTTAGTAGGGAGGGGGGATGGCTACACCTTC. The full variable domain, in which reference TRBV7-2 and TRBJ1-2 provide the parts outside the CDR3, is GAGVSQSPSNKVTEKGKDVELRCDPISGHTALYWYRQSLGQGLEFLIYFQGNSAPDKSGLPSDRFSAERTGGSVSTLTIQRTQQEDSAVYLCASSLVGRGDGYTFGSGTRLTVV.

The rearrangement links TRBV5-1 to TRBJ2-1; 7 bases fit TRBD2. CDR3 size: 14 residues. Per the germline V gene, CDR1 is SGHRS and CDR2 is YFSETQ. V was clipped by 0 bases and J by 6 bases; unmatched bases: 3. The CDR3 DNA reads TGCGCCAGCAGCTTGGTTACTAGCGCCAATGAGCAGTTCTTC. Translating it yields CASSLVTSANEQFF.

The V and J genes are TRBV7-9 and TRBJ2-5; 12 bases fit TRBD2. After removal of 0 bases from V and 5 bases from J, the junction contained 13 bases not matched to a gene. Looked up from germline, CDR1 is SEHNR and CDR2 is FQNEAQ (reference sequence). The CDR3 runs to 19 residues. The CDR3 loop reads CASSLAKAASGRAGETQYF. CDR3 DNA sequence: TGTGCCAGCAGCTTAGCGAAGGCGGCTAGCGGGAGGGCCGGGGAGACCCAGTACTTC.

This clone came up once. V and J are TRBV18 and TRBJ1-1; D gene uncertain. Germline-derived CDR1 and CDR2 are KGHSH and LQKENI. The CDR3 covers 17 residues. V lost 6 bases and J lost 0, with 20 bases in between. The CDR3 loop is CASSPNTLYELNTEAFF. The CDR3 DNA reads TGTGCCAGCTCTCCGAACACCCTTTACGAATTGAACACTGAAGCTTTCTTT.

The chain recombines TRBV27 with TRBJ2-3; 9 bases line up with TRBD2. The CDR3 extends over 18 amino acids. Germline V gene sequence: CDR1 MNHEY, CDR2 SMNVEV (reference sequence). Trimming cost V 6 bases and J 0 bases; bases outside gene matches: 13. Here the CDR3 reads CASRRWLAGPRSTDTQYF. In DNA form, the CDR3 reads TGTGCCAGCAGACGGTGGCTAGCGGGGCCCCGGAGCACAGATACGCAGTATTTT.

The rearrangement links TRBV9 to TRBJ1-2; the D gene is possibly TRBD1 (5 bases). Looked up from germline, CDR1 is SGDLS and CDR2 is YYNGEE. Trimming removed 3 bases at V and 5 bases at J, with 11 bases between. CDR3 length equals 13 residues. The CDR3 here is CASSGGVGYGYTF. For the CDR3, the DNA is TGTGCCAGCAGCGGGGGGGTAGGTTATGGCTACACCTTC.

The chain employs TRBV4-3 and TRBJ2-7; 8 bases align to TRBD2. V shed 0 bases, J shed 1 base, and the junction held 5 bases outside the gene matches. Germline CDR1 is LGHNA and CDR2 is YSLEER. The CDR3 spans 16 residues. CDR3: CASSQEAVAGSYEQYF. The CDR3 DNA reads TGCGCCAGCAGCCAAGAAGCGGTAGCGGGGTCCTACGAGCAGTACTTC.